Sequencing of this T cell receptor (beta chain) was carried out in a study of OX40 agonist ivuxolimab in advanced cancers. Study-wide results and limits: Doses of 0.1 to 3.0 mg/kg were accompanied by clonal expansion of CD4+ and CD8+ blood T cells by week 6.

CDR3 size: 14 residues. The germline CDR1 and CDR2 sequences are SEHNR and FQNEAQ (reference sequence). V was cut by 1 base and J by 2 bases, with 9 bases left in between. Profiling relied on immunoSEQ multiplex PCR, and the TCRdb table lists in-frame clones only, not all of them. The sample contains fewer than 100,000 clones, around nine tenths of which appear only once. The table lists this clone with a count of one. No antigen is known for it. The V call is TRBV7-9, the J call TRBJ2-7; D may match TRBD1 or TRBD2 (5 bases each). The origin of this receptor is an adult with an advanced solid tumor such as melanoma, head and neck, liver or kidney cancer. The sample was CD4+ or CD8+ T cells sorted from blood, taken in a trial of the OX40 agonist ivuxolimab. CDR3: CASSLGDEAYEQYF. In DNA form, the CDR3 reads TGTGCCAGCAGCTTAGGGGACGAAGCCTACGAGCAGTACTTC.